These 23 T cell receptor beta chains were sequenced from one sample in a study of identical twins. TCRdb called the 5' RACE reads again in MiXCR, with one record for every CDR3 protein. This table holds some 240,000 distinct CDR3 sequences, about 10% found once. The source material was memory T cells sorted from blood. These receptors were collected from a man between 45 and 60 years old in good health.

This clonotype was detected many times. V usage is TRBV6-1 and J usage is TRBJ2-1; TRBD1 is a possible D gene (5 bases). Looked up from germline, CDR1 is MNHNS and CDR2 is SASEGT. V gave up 0 bases and J gave up 5 bases, with 8 bases separating them. The CDR3 spans 14 residues. CDR3 DNA sequence: TGTGCCAGCAGTGAAGCCCCAGGGAACAATGAGCAGTTCTTC. This translates into CASSEAPGNNEQFF.

This clonotype is a singleton in its sample. Sequence at one end of the junction differs from germline and may be a read error. The V and J genes are TRBV7-2 and TRBJ2-1; the D gene is possibly TRBD2 (7 bases). The length of the CDR3 is 14 residues. CDR1 and CDR2 (germline): SGHTA, FQGNSA. CDR3 nucleotides: TGTGCCAGCAGGTTAGGGGGGGCGGTGAATGAGCAGTTCTTC. Encoded protein: CASRLGGAVNEQFF.

By sample fraction, this clonotype is medium-sized (0.01 to 0.1%). CDR3 DNA sequence: TGTGCCAGCAGTCCTACCACTCCGGGACAGGGGGCAGATACGCAGTATTTT. Its protein product is CASSPTTPGQGADTQYF. This sequence joins TRBV6-2 or TRBV6-3 and TRBJ2-3; 11 nucleotides line up with TRBD1. V lost 5 bases and J lost 4; bases outside the gene matches: 11. This CDR3 comprises 17 residues. Germline loops: CDR1 MNHEY, CDR2 SVGEGT.

The rearrangement uses TRBV4-1 and TRBJ1-1; no firm D call. The CDR3 is 16 amino acids. Trimming took off 0 bases at V and 6 bases at J, with 17 bases between the two ends. Germline loops: CDR1 MGHRA, CDR2 YSYEKL. CDR3 region: CASSQEFRLQTSEAFF. CDR3 DNA sequence: TGCGCCAGCAGCCAAGAGTTCCGACTGCAGACCTCTGAAGCTTTCTTT.

This clonotype has a count of ten or more. The chain couples TRBV25-1 to TRBJ1-1; 9 bases map to TRBD1. The CDR3 has 16 amino acids. Germline V gene sequence: CDR1 MGHDK, CDR2 SYGVNS. Germline trimming cut 7 bases from V and 5 bases from J; bases unmatched to any gene: 14. As DNA, the CDR3 is TGTGCCAGCAAAAGTGCCTCCGGACAGGGGAGAACTGAAGCTTTCTTT. It translates to CASKSASGQGRTEAFF.

This clonotype came up many times. The V gene is TRBV13, the J gene TRBJ1-1; TRBD1 matches 7 bases. This CDR3 has 15 residues. Germline V gene data show CDR1 as PRHDT and CDR2 as FYEKMQ (reference sequence). J gave up 0 bases and V 1 base, and 2 bases lay outside the gene matches. For the CDR3, the DNA is TGTGCCAGCAGCTTAGCCACAGGGGTGAACACTGAAGCTTTCTTT. This gives the protein CASSLATGVNTEAFF.

The chain employs TRBV7-9 and TRBJ2-1; 9 bases are a match to TRBD1. Trimming removed 5 bases from V and 6 bases from J; junction bases left unmatched: 5. This CDR3 has 14 amino acids. CDR1 is SEHNR, CDR2 FQNEAQ, per germline (reference sequence). The CDR3 coding sequence is TGTGCCAGCAGCAACAGGGGGCGCTTCAATGAGCAGTTCTTC. Translated: CASSNRGRFNEQFF. The full variable domain, rest sourced from reference TRBV7-9 and TRBJ2-1, is DTGVSQNPRHKITKRGQNVTFRCDPISEHNRLYWYRQTLGQGPEFLTYFQNEAQLEKSRLLSDRFSAERPKGSFSTLEIQRTEQGDSAMYLCASSNRGRFNEQFFGPGTRLTVL.

There are many counts of this clonotype. The chain has TRBV3-1 and TRBJ2-7; D may correspond to TRBD1 or TRBD2 (5 bases each). CDR3 length: 14 residues. Trimming took off 5 bases at V and 6 bases at J, with 17 bases between the two ends. Germline V CDR1 and CDR2: LGHDT, YNNKEL (reference sequence). The CDR3: CASSYRDAYAEQYF. The DNA of the CDR3 is TGTGCCAGCAGCTACCGGGACGCCTATGCCGAGCAGTACTTC.

At least ten counts were recorded for this clonotype. CDR3 amino acids: CASSVSGSNYGYTF. The CDR3 DNA reads as TGCGCCAGCAGCGTCTCGGGAAGTAACTATGGCTACACCTTC. The V call is TRBV5-1, the J call TRBJ1-2; D is uncertain. The CDR3 spans 14 residues. The germline V and J ends were trimmed by 4 bases and 1 base, with 11 bases remaining between them. Germline CDR1 and CDR2: SGHRS and YFSETQ. Using reference TRBV5-1 and TRBJ1-2 for the parts outside the CDR3, the full variable domain is KAGVTQTPRYLIKTRGQQVTLSCSPISGHRSVSWYQQTPGQGLQFLFEYFSETQRNKGNFPGRFSGRQFSNSRSEMNVSTLELGDSALYLCASSVSGSNYGYTFGSGTRLTVV.

A few counts support this clonotype. The chain has TRBV5-1 and TRBJ2-1; D is possibly TRBD1 or TRBD2 (6 bases each). Trimming left V 3 bases short and J 7 bases short, with 14 bases between. The germline CDR1 and CDR2 sequences are SGHRS and YFSETQ. There are 14 residues in the CDR3. This CDR3 reads CASSSRGQGNEQFF. The CDR3 region has the DNA TGCGCCAGCAGCTCGCGGGGCCAGGGGAATGAGCAGTTCTTC.

This clonotype was detected only a few times. The V gene is TRBV28, the J gene TRBJ2-7; D not certain. The germline V gene encodes CDR1 MDHEN and CDR2 SYDVKM. This CDR3 is 15 amino acids long. The germline V and J ends were trimmed by 5 bases and 5 bases, with 19 bases remaining between them. The CDR3 region is CASSPGGLSLHEQYF. The DNA of the CDR3 is TGTGCCAGCAGTCCCGGTGGCCTAAGCCTCCACGAGCAGTACTTC.

The J gene is TRBJ2-3, the V gene TRBV5-6; 9 positions agree with TRBD1. The CDR3 covers 18 residues. The J segment lost 2 bases and the V segment lost 1 base, leaving 11 bases of the junction unmatched. Germline assignment: CDR1 SGHDT and CDR2 YYEEEE. The CDR3, as DNA: TGTGCCAGCAGCTTGATAGGTGGACAGGGGATAGCCACAGATACGCAGTATTTT. Protein product: CASSLIGGQGIATDTQYF. Supplemented by reference TRBV5-6 and TRBJ2-3, the full variable domain reads DAGVTQSPTHLIKTRGQQVTLRCSPKSGHDTVSWYQQALGQGPQFIFQYYEEEERQRGNFPDRFSGHQFPNYSSELNVNALLLGDSALYLCASSLIGGQGIATDTQYFGPGTRLTVL.

This clonotype was seen at least ten times. The V call is TRBV7-2, the J call TRBJ2-5; D tentatively reads TRBD1 or TRBD2 (6 bases each). Trimming shortened V by 5 bases and J by 4 bases, and 11 bases separated the two germline ends. This CDR3 has 13 amino acids. The germline gives CDR1 SGHTA, CDR2 FQGNSA. The CDR3 loop reads CASSAKGGETQYF. CDR3 nucleotides: TGTGCCAGCAGCGCTAAGGGGGGAGAGACCCAGTACTTC. Variable domain in full (rest from reference TRBV7-2 and TRBJ2-5): GAGVSQSPSNKVTEKGKDVELRCDPISGHTALYWYRQSLGQGLEFLIYFQGNSAPDKSGLPSDRFSAERTGGSVSTLTIQRTQQEDSAVYLCASSAKGGETQYFGPGTRLLVL.

The chain uses TRBV5-1 and TRBJ1-1; TRBD1 is a possible D gene (5 bases). V gave up 2 bases and J gave up 5 bases, with 22 bases separating them. The CDR3 is made up of 17 amino acids. From germline, CDR1 is SGHRS and CDR2 YFSETQ. CDR3 DNA sequence: TGCGCCAGCAGCTTAAACCCCGCCGGGGCGGGGGTGACTGAAGCTTTCTTT. As protein: CASSLNPAGAGVTEAFF. The entire variable domain, with the rest obtained from reference TRBV5-1 and TRBJ1-1, is as follows: KAGVTQTPRYLIKTRGQQVTLSCSPISGHRSVSWYQQTPGQGLQFLFEYFSETQRNKGNFPGRFSGRQFSNSRSEMNVSTLELGDSALYLCASSLNPAGAGVTEAFFGQGTRLTVV.

This clonotype showed up just once. A junction end diverges from the germline sequence, so it may reflect a read error. The V and J genes are TRBV7-3 and TRBJ2-1; perhaps D is TRBD1 or TRBD2 (5 bases each). The CDR3 length is 13 residues. CDR1 and CDR2 (germline): SGHTA, FQGTGA. The CDR3 protein is CASSATPGPEHFF. The CDR3, as DNA: TGTGCCAGCAGCGCCACGCCGGGACCCGAGCACTTCTTC. The whole variable domain, remainder taken from reference TRBV7-3 and TRBJ2-1, is GAGVSQTPSNKVTEKGKYVELRCDPISGHTALYWYRQSLGQGPEFLIYFQGTGAADDSGLPNDRFFAVRPEGSVSTLKIQRTERGDSAVYLCASSATPGPEHFFGPGTRLTVL.

This clonotype came up many times. J is TRBJ2-5 and V is TRBV2; the D is unclear. V lost 7 bases to trimming and J lost 4 bases, with 16 bases between them. From germline, CDR1 is SNHLY and CDR2 FYNNEI. The CDR3 consists of 14 residues. CDR3 sequence (DNA): TGTGCCAGCACCCGAACCAAGGTCGGAGAGACCCAGTACTTC. Encoded protein: CASTRTKVGETQYF.

The table lists this clonotype with a few counts. The genes are TRBV24-1 and TRBJ2-7; D remains unclear. The germline V and J ends were trimmed by 3 bases and 5 bases, with 10 bases remaining between them. CDR3 size: 13 residues. Germline lookup yields CDR1 KGHDR and CDR2 SFDVKD. For the CDR3, the DNA is TGTGCCACCAGTGATCCCTCGGTTAACGAGCAGTACTTC. This sequence encodes CATSDPSVNEQYF.

This clonotype came up many times. This rearrangement joins TRBV5-1 to TRBJ1-4; perhaps TRBD1 as D (6 bases). The germline gives CDR1 SGHRS, CDR2 YFSETQ. Trimming took off 2 bases at V and 5 bases at J, with 13 bases between the two ends. The CDR3 spans 15 residues. This CDR3 is CASSFRTAQNEKLFF. CDR3 nucleotides: TGCGCCAGCAGCTTCCGGACAGCCCAGAATGAAAAACTGTTTTTT.

This clonotype was seen many times. This sequence joins TRBV28 and TRBJ1-5; possibly TRBD1 for D (6 bases). Trimming left V 8 bases short and J 4 bases short, with 33 bases between. From germline, CDR1 is MDHEN and CDR2 SYDVKM. The CDR3 totals 20 residues. This CDR3 reads CASRIAYWGLGGGINQPQHF. The CDR3 DNA is TGTGCCAGCCGCATAGCATATTGGGGGCTGGGGGGGGGCATAAATCAGCCCCAGCATTTT. Drawing the rest from reference TRBV28 and TRBJ1-5, the complete variable domain is DVKVTQSSRYLVKRTGEKVFLECVQDMDHENMFWYRQDPGLGLRLIYFSYDVKMKEKGDIPEGYSVSREKKERFSLILESASTNQTSMYLCASRIAYWGLGGGINQPQHFGDGTRLSIL.

The gene calls are TRBV7-2 and TRBJ2-5; D is unresolved. The CDR3 totals 15 residues. V was trimmed by 4 bases and J by 1 base, leaving 13 bases between them. Looked up from germline, CDR1 is SGHTA and CDR2 is FQGNSA. Here the CDR3 reads CASSSAGLVQETQYF. The CDR3 nucleotides read TGTGCCAGCAGCTCCGCTGGGCTAGTCCAAGAGACCCAGTACTTC.

The V gene is TRBV5-1, the J gene TRBJ2-1, with 8 nucleotides matching TRBD2. The CDR3 extends over 17 amino acids. V shed 5 bases and J 0 bases; nucleotides not matched to a gene: 10. Per germline, CDR1 SGHRS and CDR2 YFSETQ. DNA of the CDR3: TGCGCCAGCAGTTCGAAACGACTAGCGATCTCCTACAATGAGCAGTTCTTC. It is translated as CASSSKRLAISYNEQFF.

This clonotype was recorded at least ten times. The gene calls are TRBV20-1 and TRBJ1-6; D not resolved. Germline values: CDR1 DFQATT, CDR2 SNEGSKA (reference sequence). The V end lost 0 bases, the J end lost 10 bases, and 10 bases lay between the germline ends. The CDR3 loop spans 13 amino acids. CDR3 sequence: CSAREVGNSPLHF. The CDR3 DNA is TGCAGTGCTAGAGAGGTGGGGAACTCACCCCTCCACTTT.

About this clonotype itself: A junction end diverges from the germline sequence, so it may reflect a read error. The chain couples TRBV15 to TRBJ2-3; 8 nucleotides align to TRBD1. The CDR3 is made up of 16 amino acids. Germline V gene lookup returns CDR1 LNHNV and CDR2 YYDKDF (reference sequence). The CDR3 coding sequence is TGTGCCACCAGCACCGGACAGGGTATTATGACAGTTACGCAGTATTTT. It translates to CATSTGQGIMTVTQYF.